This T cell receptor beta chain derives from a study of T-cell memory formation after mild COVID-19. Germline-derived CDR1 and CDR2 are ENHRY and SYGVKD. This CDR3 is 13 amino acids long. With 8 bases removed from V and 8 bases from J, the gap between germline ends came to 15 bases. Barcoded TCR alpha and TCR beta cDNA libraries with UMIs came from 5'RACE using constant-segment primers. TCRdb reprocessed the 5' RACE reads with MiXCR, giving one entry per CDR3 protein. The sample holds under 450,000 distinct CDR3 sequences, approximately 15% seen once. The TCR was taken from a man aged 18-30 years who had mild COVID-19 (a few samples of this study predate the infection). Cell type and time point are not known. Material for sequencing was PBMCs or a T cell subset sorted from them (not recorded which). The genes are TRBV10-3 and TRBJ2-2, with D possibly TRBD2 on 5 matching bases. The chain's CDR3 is CAILRDGRGELFF. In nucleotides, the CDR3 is TGTGCCATCCTACGGGATGGGCGAGGGGAGCTGTTTTTT.